This entry concerns a single T cell receptor beta chain. This specimen comes from a study of shared clonotypes between healthy human individuals. Study-wide context: Researchers assigned three CD4 naive, three CD4 memory, two CD8 naive and one CD8 memory plate to each donor.

The method was immunoSEQ multiplex PCR; TCRdb's version includes in-frame clones alone and lacks a portion of them. The sample includes about 1 million clones, approximately 76% of them seen just once. This CDR3 has 15 amino acids. V lost 0 bases and J 0 bases, leaving 10 bases between the germline ends. Germline CDR1 is SGHRS and CDR2 is YFSETQ. J is TRBJ2-7 and V is TRBV5-1; D remains unclear. Input material: memory CD4+ T cells sorted from blood. Subset given: CD45RA-negative fraction. The TCR originated in a man aged 18 to 30 in good health. The CDR3 nucleotides are TGCGCCAGCAGCTTGGGACGTACGAGCTCCTACGAGCAGTACTTC. Amino acid sequence: CASSLGRTSSYEQYF.